The 24 T cell receptor beta chains below come from one sample, sequenced in a study of T cells expressing NK-cell markers (dated by TCRdb to the early 2020s). The method was 5' RACE. Data came from an Illumina HiSeq 2000. TCRdb reprocessed the reads and lists each CDR3 protein sequence as a single entry, with no DNA. The sample's clone listing holds 400,000 to 500,000 distinct CDR3 sequences. The ten largest clones add up to roughly 7.2% of the sample. The sample consisted of blood T cells: a sorted CD56 or NKG2C T cell subset, CD4+ or CD8+ T cells, or bulk PBMC T cells (not recorded which). These receptors were collected from a woman aged 18 to 75 in good health.

The chain couples TRBV7-2 to TRBJ2-7; absent DNA, TCRdb's TRBD1 call cannot be checked. This CDR3 has 16 residues. The germline V gene encodes CDR1 SGHTA and CDR2 FQGNSA. CDR3 residues: CASSSRTSRQTYEQYF.

V is TRBV21-1 and J is TRBJ2-1; TCRdb reports TRBD1, a call that lacks DNA to check it against. TRBV21-1 is a pseudogene locus. The CDR3 has 13 residues. CDR3: CASSQTAGYEQFF.

V usage is TRBV20-1 and J usage is TRBJ2-1. Germline loops: CDR1 DFQATT, CDR2 SNEGSKA (reference sequence). This CDR3 region has 12 residues. This CDR3 reads CSARGDYNEQFF.

The genes are TRBV28 and TRBJ2-7; TCRdb calls TRBD2, which cannot be checked without DNA. Germline loops: CDR1 MDHEN, CDR2 SYDVKM. The CDR3 consists of 15 residues. CDR3 residues: CASSLPRWASGEQYF.

The rearrangement links TRBV4-3 to TRBJ2-2; TCRdb's assignment of TRBD1 cannot be checked, as there is no DNA. CDR3 size: 16 residues. Per the germline V gene, CDR1 is LGHNA and CDR2 is YSLEER. CDR3 residues: CASSQDDRANTGELFF.

The genes are TRBV11-2 and TRBJ1-5; with no DNA, the TCRdb D assignment of TRBD1 cannot be verified. Germline CDR1 is SGHAT and CDR2 is FQNNGV. This CDR3 is built from 15 residues. Here the CDR3 reads CASSLGRGDNQPQHF.

This rearrangement joins TRBV5-1 to TRBJ2-1; TCRdb names TRBD2, which stays unverified in the absence of DNA. This CDR3 region has 16 residues. From germline, CDR1 is SGHRS and CDR2 YFSETQ. This CDR3 is CASSPSGTSGRNEQFF.

The chain combines TRBV6-2 or TRBV6-3 with TRBJ2-2. Germline V CDR1 and CDR2: MNHEY, SVGEGT. The CDR3 runs 17 residues. This chain's CDR3 is CASSYSDTIQNTGELFF.

The chain links TRBV25-1 to TRBJ1-5; the D gene TCRdb calls, TRBD1, cannot be checked with no DNA. The CDR3 is 17 residues long. Germline loops: CDR1 MGHDK, CDR2 SYGVNS. The CDR3: CASSDSMGGRGDQPQHF.

This chain links TRBV13 with TRBJ2-3; the TCRdb call, TRBD2, lacks DNA for checking. The CDR3 loop spans 19 amino acids. Germline CDR1 reads PRHDT; CDR2 reads FYEKMQ (reference sequence). The CDR3 loop reads CASSLAGLAGGEGTDTQYF.

The V call is TRBV20-1, the J call TRBJ2-3; TCRdb selects TRBD2, and the lack of DNA leaves this call unchecked. Germline values: CDR1 DFQATT, CDR2 SNEGSKA (reference sequence). This CDR3 comprises 16 residues. CDR3 residues: CSAPWGAGGPPDTQYF.

This chain links TRBV7-9 with TRBJ1-4; TCRdb lists TRBD1, though no DNA is available to test this call. Germline CDR1 reads SEHNR; CDR2 reads FQNEAQ (reference sequence). The CDR3 is 15 residues long. CDR3: CASTNPGQGREKLFF. The full variable domain, with the rest looked up from reference TRBV7-9 and TRBJ1-4, is DTGVSQNPRHKITKRGQNVTFRCDPISEHNRLYWYRQTLGQGPEFLTYFQNEAQLEKSRLLSDRFSAERPKGSFSTLEIQRTEQGDSAMYLCASTNPGQGREKLFFGSGTQLSVL.

The rearrangement joins TRBV25-1 to TRBJ2-4; the D call of TRBD1 rests on TCRdb alone, since no DNA is present to check it. The CDR3 runs to 12 residues. Germline V gene lookup returns CDR1 MGHDK and CDR2 SYGVNS. This CDR3 reads CASRAPGDIQYF.

J is TRBJ2-3 and V is TRBV20-1; absent DNA, TCRdb's TRBD2 call cannot be checked. The CDR3 has 15 residues. Germline loops: CDR1 DFQATT, CDR2 SNEGSKA (reference sequence). CDR3: CSARNSGESTDTQYF.

V is TRBV5-4 and J is TRBJ1-3. The germline V gene has CDR1 SGHNT and CDR2 YYREEE (reference sequence). The CDR3 is 15 amino acids. The CDR3 here is CASSQDQGGGSTIYF.

J is TRBJ1-1 and V is TRBV27; TCRdb outputs TRBD1, but without DNA this stays unchecked. CDR1 is MNHEY, CDR2 SMNVEV, per germline (reference sequence). The CDR3 has 13 amino acids. This CDR3 is CASSWGVGTEAFF.

The rearrangement uses TRBV20-1 and TRBJ1-6. The CDR3 is 15 amino acids. Germline lookup yields CDR1 DFQATT and CDR2 SNEGSKA (reference sequence). The CDR3 protein is CSARDSGRRNSPLHF.

J is TRBJ2-1 and V is TRBV15; TCRdb calls TRBD2, which cannot be checked without DNA. The CDR3 contains 16 residues. Germline V gene lookup returns CDR1 LNHNV and CDR2 YYDKDF (reference sequence). CDR3 amino acids: CATSETSGGAFNEQFF.

This rearrangement joins TRBV10-3 to TRBJ2-7. This CDR3 region has 12 residues. Germline values: CDR1 ENHRY, CDR2 SYGVKD. Here the CDR3 reads CAISEPTYEQYF.

The CDR3 here is CASSPNNYDDTQYF. The rearrangement links TRBV7-2 to TRBJ2-3. Germline V gene sequence: CDR1 SGHTA, CDR2 FQGNSA. The CDR3 is made up of 14 amino acids.

The CDR3 loop is CAWSRGDGTDTQYF. This sequence joins TRBV30 and TRBJ2-3; TCRdb's D call, TRBD1, is unchecked because there is no DNA. From germline, CDR1 is GTSNPN and CDR2 SVGIG (reference sequence). The CDR3 totals 14 residues. The whole variable domain, filled in from reference TRBV30 and TRBJ2-3, reads SQTIHQWPATLVQPVGSPLSLECTVEGTSNPNLYWYRQAAGRGLQLLFYSVGIGQISSEVPQNLSASRPQDRQFILSSKKLLLSDSGFYLCAWSRGDGTDTQYFGPGTRLTVL.

V is TRBV4-2 and J is TRBJ2-6. This CDR3 has 15 amino acids. Germline V gene data show CDR1 as LGHNA and CDR2 as YNFKEQ. The CDR3 reads CASSSQGSGANVLTF.

The chain is built from TRBV4-3 and TRBJ1-5. The CDR3 is made up of 16 amino acids. Germline loops: CDR1 LGHNA, CDR2 YSLEER. This CDR3 is CASSQDLAGRNQPQHF.

The V gene is TRBV10-3, the J gene TRBJ2-3. Per the germline V gene, CDR1 is ENHRY and CDR2 is SYGVKD. There are 13 residues in the CDR3. The CDR3 here is CAISEIGTDTQYF.